This TCR beta chain was recorded in a study of CD8+ T cells in alopecia areata. Study-wide results and caveats: The study also sequences resident alphabeta T cells of normal skin in scalp samples. Normal scalp had lower clonality than lesional scalp, with alopecia totalis/universalis lesions showing this most strongly.

It was from PBMCs that CD4+ and CD8+ T cells were sorted. As the sequencing template, cDNA was produced by extracting RNA and reverse transcribing it. Profiling relied on immunoSEQ multiplex PCR, and the TCRdb table lists in-frame clones only, not all of them. The sample holds 90,000 to 130,000 clones; roughly 60% are singletons and the top ten take approximately 22%. V gave up 3 bases and J gave up 1 base, with 9 bases separating them. The CDR3 loop spans 14 amino acids. CDR1 and CDR2 (germline): SNHLY, FYNNEI. Notes on this clone: The antigen remains undetermined.

Sequencing was done on a sample of CD8+ T cells sorted from blood. This sequence joins TRBV2 and TRBJ2-5; possible D gene TRBD2, 6 bases. This receptor was obtained from a human donor in good health. The CDR3 DNA sequence: TGTGCCAGCAGTGATGTCGGGGGCCAAGAGACCCAGTACTTC. Amino acid sequence: CASSDVGGQETQYF.